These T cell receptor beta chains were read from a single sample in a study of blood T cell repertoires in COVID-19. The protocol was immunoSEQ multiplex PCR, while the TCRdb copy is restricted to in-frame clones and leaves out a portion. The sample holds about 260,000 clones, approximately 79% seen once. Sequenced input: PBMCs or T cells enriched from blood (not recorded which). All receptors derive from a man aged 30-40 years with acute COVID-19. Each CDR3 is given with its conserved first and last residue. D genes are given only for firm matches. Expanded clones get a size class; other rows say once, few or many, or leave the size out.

CASSNRGSYGYTF | TGTGCCAGCAGTAACAGGGGCAGCTATGGCTACACCTTC | - | TRBJ1-2 | TRBV28 | TRBD1
CASSPRQGFGEKLFF | TGTGCCAGCTCACCCAGACAGGGGTTTGGTGAAAAACTGTTTTTT | - | TRBJ1-4 | TRBV18 | TRBD1
CASSSDRARGYTF | TGCGCCAGCAGCTCCGACAGGGCCCGGGGCTACACCTTC | - | TRBJ1-2 | TRBV5-1 | TRBD1
CASSLGGLAGANEQFF | TGTGCCAGCAGCTTAGGCGGACTAGCGGGAGCCAATGAGCAGTTCTTC | - | TRBJ2-1 | TRBV13 | TRBD2
CASGGGGSTEAFF | TGTGCCAGCGGAGGGGGGGGAAGCACTGAAGCTTTCTTT | - | TRBJ1-1 | TRBV28 | -
CASSLRGSGANVLTF | TGTGCCAGCAGCCTTCGGGGCTCTGGGGCCAACGTCCTGACTTTC | - | TRBJ2-6 | TRBV3-1/TRBV3-2 | -
CASSPVRAGELFF | TGTGCCAGCAGCCCGGTACGGGCCGGGGAGCTGTTTTTT | - | TRBJ2-2 | TRBV7-9 | -
CATSRTLGTSGSSYNEQFF | TGTGCCACCAGTAGAACTCTGGGGACTAGCGGGAGCTCCTACAATGAGCAGTTCTTC | - | TRBJ2-1 | TRBV24-1 | TRBD2
CASSAGQTITHRNEKLFF | TGTGCCAGCAGCGCCGGACAAACGATCACTCACCGTAATGAAAAACTGTTTTTT | - | TRBJ1-4 | TRBV9 | -
CASSHGQQSNVLTF | TGTGCCAGCAGTCACGGACAGCAATCCAACGTCCTGACTTTC | - | TRBJ2-6 | TRBV27 | -
CASSSGLAGGPLETQYF | TGTGCCAGCAGTAGCGGACTAGCGGGGGGGCCTTTGGAGACCCAGTACTTC | - | TRBJ2-5 | TRBV7-7 | TRBD2
CATDRDRGLGANVLTF | TGCGCCACCGACCGGGACAGGGGTCTTGGGGCCAACGTCCTGACTTTC | once | TRBJ2-6 | TRBV23-1 | TRBD1
CASRGPTEAFF | TGTGCCAGTAGGGGGCCTACCGAAGCTTTCTTT | - | TRBJ1-1 | TRBV19 | -
CASRGGQGDNSPLHF | TGTGCCAGCAGGGGGGGACAGGGGGATAATTCACCCCTCCACTTT | - | TRBJ1-6 | TRBV28 | TRBD1
CASAPGTPIGDGYTF | TGCGCCAGCGCCCCCGGGACACCGATAGGAGATGGCTACACCTTC | - | TRBJ1-2 | TRBV4-1 | -
CASSKSQGARGQPQHF | TGTGCCAGTAGTAAATCGCAGGGGGCGAGGGGTCAGCCCCAGCATTTT | - | TRBJ1-5 | TRBV19 | TRBD1
CASSEAGDTGELFF | TGTGCCAGCAGTGAAGCAGGGGACACCGGGGAGCTGTTTTTT | medium-sized | TRBJ2-2 | TRBV6-4 | -
CASRDSDYNEQFF | TGTGCCAGCCGGGACAGTGATTACAATGAGCAGTTCTTC | many | TRBJ2-1 | TRBV3-1/TRBV3-2 | TRBD1
CASSLGTGFGNSPLHF | TGTGCCAGCAGCTTAGGAACAGGGTTCGGTAATTCACCCCTCCACTTT | - | TRBJ1-6 | TRBV7-6 | -
CSVQGANNSPLHF | TGCAGCGTCCAGGGGGCAAATAATTCACCCCTCCACTTT | - | TRBJ1-6 | TRBV29-1 | TRBD1
CASSFQETQYF | TGTGCCAGCAGCTTTCAGGAGACCCAGTACTTC | few | TRBJ2-5 | TRBV5-5 | -
CASSDGQRFGDTQYF | TGCGCCAGCAGTGATGGCCAGCGGTTCGGGGATACGCAGTATTTT | - | TRBJ2-3 | TRBV10-1 | -
CAAPCRSGSGNTIYF | TGTGCCGCCCCGTGTAGGAGTGGGTCAGGAAACACCATATATTTT | - | TRBJ1-3 | TRBV21-1 | -
CASLVGHQPQHF | TGTGCCAGCCTCGTGGGGCACCAGCCCCAGCATTTT | - | TRBJ1-5 | TRBV6-5 | -
CASSFRRPGTEAFF | TGTGCCAGCAGCTTCCGCAGGCCTGGCACTGAAGCTTTCTTT | - | TRBJ1-1 | TRBV5-6 | -
CASSPLSGTGELFF | TGTGCCAGCAGCCCTTTATCAGGCACCGGGGAGCTGTTTTTT | - | TRBJ2-2 | TRBV9 | -
CASSSGGNTIYF | TGTGCCAGCTCCTCAGGGGGAAACACCATATATTTT | - | TRBJ1-3 | TRBV7-9 | -
CATSDPPGTGNTEAFF | TGTGCCACCAGTGATCCTCCCGGGACAGGGAACACTGAAGCTTTCTTT | - | TRBJ1-1 | TRBV24-1 | TRBD1
CARDRVVGGAGNIQYF | TGTGCCAGGGACAGGGTCGTGGGGGGGGCAGGAAACATTCAGTACTTC | - | TRBJ2-4 | TRBV2 | -
CASSQGDRVYNEQFF | TGTGCCAGCAGCCAAGGGGACAGAGTATACAATGAGCAGTTCTTC | - | TRBJ2-1 | TRBV3-1/TRBV3-2 | TRBD1
CASNLAGSNNEQFF | TGTGCCAGCAACCTAGCGGGGAGCAACAATGAGCAGTTCTTC | - | TRBJ2-1 | TRBV2 | TRBD2
CASSLGGKGTTGELFF | TGTGCCAGCAGCTTAGGGGGGAAGGGGACTACCGGGGAGCTGTTTTTT | - | TRBJ2-2 | TRBV7-6 | -
CASSPGTSEETQYF | TGTGCCAGCTCACCCGGGACTAGCGAAGAGACCCAGTACTTC | - | TRBJ2-5 | TRBV18 | TRBD2
CASSPGQRSGNQPQHF | TGTGCCAGCAGCCCCGGCCAACGGAGCGGCAATCAGCCCCAGCATTTT | - | TRBJ1-5 | TRBV5-1 | -
CASSFHVGQGSQETQYF | TGTGCCAGCAGTTTTCATGTCGGTCAGGGATCCCAAGAGACCCAGTACTTC | once | TRBJ2-5 | TRBV2 | -
CASRGLNEQFF | TGTGCCAGCAGGGGACTCAATGAGCAGTTCTTC | - | TRBJ2-1 | TRBV6-5 | -
CASSLSSGGYNEQFF | TGTGCCAGCAGTTTATCTAGCGGGGGCTACAATGAGCAGTTCTTC | - | TRBJ2-1 | TRBV27 | TRBD2
CASSLTGEQNTEAFF | TGTGCCAGCAGCTTGACAGGGGAGCAGAACACTGAAGCTTTCTTT | - | TRBJ1-1 | TRBV5-6 | TRBD1
CASGGGTIYF | TGTGCCAGCGGAGGCGGCACCATATATTTT | - | TRBJ1-3 | TRBV9 | -
CASSRAGAETQYF | TGTGCCAGCAGCAGGGCGGGAGCAGAGACCCAGTACTTC | once | TRBJ2-5 | TRBV5-1 | TRBD2
CASSDGLAVPEEQFF | TGTGCCAGCAGCGATGGACTAGCGGTCCCTGAGGAGCAGTTCTTC | - | TRBJ2-1 | TRBV7-9 | TRBD2
CASSDSSFSYNEQFF | TGTGCCAGCAGCGATTCTAGTTTCTCCTACAATGAGCAGTTCTTC | - | TRBJ2-1 | TRBV9 | -